This note documents a single TCR beta chain sequence. In the original workflow: Amplification with reference gene primers provided the estimates of nucleated cell counts. Libraries were prepared by immunoSEQ multiplex PCR; TCRdb keeps only in-frame clonotypes and omits some of them. The V and J calls and clone size come from that table; D and trimming were worked out from the DNA. In the table there are a few hundred thousand clones, 84% of which are singletons. This entry comes from a study of blood T cell repertoires in COVID-19. What was sequenced was peripheral blood. The clonotype originates from a man aged 55 to 70 with acute or convalescent COVID-19.

The CDR3 region is CASSPRDRGTRLLYGYTF. CDR3 nucleotides: TGTGCCAGCAGCCCGCGCGACAGGGGCACTCGACTGCTTTATGGCTACACCTTC. The chain has TRBV7-2 and TRBJ1-2; 8 bases align to TRBD1. The CDR3 is 18 amino acids. J lost 5 bases, V lost 5 bases, and 19 bases had no gene match. Germline V CDR1 and CDR2: SGHTA, FQGNSA.